This is a list of T cell receptor beta chains from one sample in a study of blood T cell repertoires in COVID-19. The repertoire was sequenced with immunoSEQ multiplex PCR; TCRdb's copy has only in-frame clones and lacks some. The sample records approximately 270,000 clones, about 91% being singletons. The sample was peripheral blood. The receptor set was obtained from a woman in her twenties or thirties with COVID-19, enrolled during active disease. The CDR3 runs from the conserved cysteine through the conserved F or W. D genes are given only for firm matches. The size entry is marked missing in some rows and otherwise reads once, few, many or a size class.

CDR3,DNA,D,V,size,J
CASTEMQGPYNSPLHF,TGTGCCAGCACCGAGATGCAGGGGCCCTATAATTCACCCCTCCACTTT,.,TRBV27,.,TRBJ1-6
CASSPGRDRGHYTF,TGTGCCAGCAGCCCGGGCCGAGACAGGGGGCACTACACCTTC,TRBD1,TRBV7-8,.,TRBJ1-2
CASSRNGVHTGELFF,TGTGCCAGCAGCCGGAACGGGGTCCACACCGGGGAGCTGTTTTTT,.,TRBV7-2,once,TRBJ2-2
CASSSTPRRAQYF,TGTGCCAGCAGTTCGACACCCCGGCGGGCCCAGTACTTC,.,TRBV27,.,TRBJ2-5
CASSPADLAIDEQFF,TGTGCCAGCAGCCCGGCGGACTTAGCTATCGATGAGCAGTTCTTC,.,TRBV9,.,TRBJ2-1
CASSTGRASYNEQFF,TGTGCCAGCAGCACTGGGAGGGCCTCCTACAATGAGCAGTTCTTC,.,TRBV21-1,.,TRBJ2-1
CASSLWTGRTGELFF,TGTGCCAGCAGTCTCTGGACAGGGCGAACCGGGGAGCTGTTTTTT,TRBD1,TRBV28,once,TRBJ2-2
CASRRIQGRWTEAFF,TGTGCCAGTAGACGGATACAGGGGCGGTGGACTGAAGCTTTCTTT,TRBD1,TRBV6-5,.,TRBJ1-1
CASSRGRETEAFF,TGTGCCAGCAGTAGGGGTCGTGAAACTGAAGCTTTCTTT,.,TRBV6-5,.,TRBJ1-1
CASSSAGGLLYEQFF,TGTGCCAGCAGTTCAGCGGGGGGGCTTCTGTATGAGCAGTTCTTC,TRBD2,TRBV27,.,TRBJ2-1
CASRRSGGPLTEAFF,TGTGCCAGTAGAAGGTCAGGGGGTCCCCTCACTGAAGCTTTCTTT,TRBD1,TRBV19,.,TRBJ1-1
CASSSATGAVTEAFF,TGTGCCAGCAGCTCCGCGACAGGGGCGGTCACTGAAGCTTTCTTT,TRBD1,TRBV7-9,.,TRBJ1-1
CASSLRGTDTQYF,TGTGCCAGCAGCTTAAGGGGTACAGATACGCAGTATTTT,.,TRBV5-4,.,TRBJ2-3
CASGRGDEQFF,TGCGCTAGCGGGAGGGGAGATGAGCAGTTCTTC,TRBD2,TRBV20-1,.,TRBJ2-1
CASSLGGMGQGYGYTF,TGTGCCAGCAGCTTGGGGGGCATGGGACAGGGCTATGGCTACACCTTC,TRBD1,TRBV5-5,.,TRBJ1-2
CATKRGGPQPQHF,TGTGCCACAAAACGGGGGGGCCCTCAGCCCCAGCATTTT,.,TRBV2,.,TRBJ1-5
CASSLGLGTYEQYF,TGTGCCAGTAGCCTCGGACTAGGGACCTACGAGCAGTACTTC,TRBD2,TRBV19,.,TRBJ2-7
CASRGTGSGEKLFF,TGTGCTAGTAGGGGAACAGGGAGCGGTGAAAAACTGTTTTTT,.,TRBV12-5,.,TRBJ1-4
CASKQGANYGYTF,TGTGCCAGCAAGCAGGGTGCTAACTATGGCTACACCTTC,.,TRBV2,.,TRBJ1-2
CASSFEDRLTLHF,TGTGCCAGCAGCTTTGAGGACAGGCTCACCCTCCACTTT,TRBD1,TRBV7-2,.,TRBJ1-6
CASSPIATSGGTATDTQYF,TGTGCCAGCTCACCGATCGCGACTAGCGGGGGGACCGCCACAGATACGCAGTATTTT,TRBD2,TRBV18,.,TRBJ2-3
CATSDLTEEQFF,TGTGCCACCAGTGACTTAACTGAAGAGCAGTTCTTC,.,TRBV24-1,.,TRBJ2-1
CASSPRTAYGDEKLFF,TGTGCCAGCTCACCAAGGACCGCCTACGGGGATGAAAAACTGTTTTTT,.,TRBV18,.,TRBJ1-4
CASSFNGQGETQYF,TGTGCCAGCAGCTTTAACGGGCAGGGAGAGACCCAGTACTTC,.,TRBV7-2,.,TRBJ2-5
CASSFLGGLGEQYF,TGTGCCAGCAGTTTTCTCGGGGGGTTGGGCGAGCAGTACTTC,TRBD2,TRBV28,.,TRBJ2-7
CASRAGTGVGEQFF,TGTGCCAGCAGGGCCGGGACAGGGGTTGGTGAGCAGTTCTTC,TRBD1,TRBV6-6,.,TRBJ2-1
CASSIGTGGSYGYTF,TGCGCCAGCAGTATAGGAACAGGGGGAAGCTATGGCTACACCTTC,TRBD1,TRBV5-1,.,TRBJ1-2
CASSELGAFRYGYTF,TGTGCCAGCAGTGAACTGGGGGCGTTTAGGTATGGCTACACCTTC,.,TRBV6-1,.,TRBJ1-2
CASSLSPRQGENTEAFF,TGCGCCAGCAGCTTGTCTCCGAGACAGGGGGAGAACACTGAAGCTTTCTTT,TRBD1,TRBV5-1,.,TRBJ1-1
CATRNTGGAGDTEAFF,TGTGCCACCAGAAATACAGGGGGCGCGGGGGACACTGAAGCTTTCTTT,TRBD1,TRBV24-1,.,TRBJ1-1
CASSPGQGARPQHF,TGTGCCAGCAGCCCCGGGCAGGGGGCTAGGCCCCAGCATTTT,TRBD1,TRBV5-6,.,TRBJ1-5
CASSFRQYYGYTF,TGTGCCAGCAGCTTCAGACAGTACTATGGCTACACCTTC,.,TRBV14,few,TRBJ1-2
CASSIQETDQPQHF,TGTGCCAGTAGTATCCAAGAAACGGATCAGCCCCAGCATTTT,.,TRBV19,.,TRBJ1-5
CASSYRPGLYNEQFF,TGTGCCAGCAGTTACCGCCCGGGACTGTACAATGAGCAGTTCTTC,.,TRBV6-5,.,TRBJ2-1
CASGPPGELPTDTQYF,TGTGCCAGCGGCCCCCCGGGGGAGTTGCCCACAGATACGCAGTATTTT,.,TRBV27,.,TRBJ2-3
CASSLRPTSREREQYF,TGTGCCAGCAGCTTAAGGCCGACTAGCCGGGAACGCGAGCAGTACTTC,TRBD2,TRBV7-8,.,TRBJ2-7
CASSLSLETTSGTQYF,TGTGCCAGCAGTTTATCGTTGGAGACCACCTCCGGGACCCAGTACTTC,.,TRBV27,.,TRBJ2-5
CASSSPGLAMGNEQFF,TGTGCCAGCAGTTCCCCGGGACTAGCGATGGGGAATGAGCAGTTCTTC,TRBD2,TRBV28,once,TRBJ2-1
CASSYKALAANTGELFF,TGTGCCAGCAGTTACAAGGCACTAGCGGCGAACACCGGGGAGCTGTTTTTT,TRBD2,TRBV6-2/TRBV6-3,.,TRBJ2-2
CASSQEGSRGATNEKLFF,TGTGCCAGCAGCCAAGAAGGTTCGCGGGGGGCAACTAATGAAAAACTGTTTTTT,.,TRBV3-1/TRBV3-2,.,TRBJ1-4
CASRPTGATEAFF,TGTGCCAGCAGGCCCACAGGGGCCACTGAAGCTTTCTTT,TRBD1,TRBV12-3/TRBV12-4,.,TRBJ1-1
CASSLEVRATGETQYF,TGTGCCAGCAGCTTAGAAGTCAGGGCAACCGGAGAGACCCAGTACTTC,.,TRBV7-8,.,TRBJ2-5
CASSQDRGFRNEQFF,TGCGCCAGCAGCCAAGACAGGGGGTTCCGCAATGAGCAGTTCTTC,TRBD1,TRBV4-3,.,TRBJ2-1
CASPGGQGLVF,TGTGCCAGCCCTGGGGGACAGGGCTTGGTCTTC,TRBD1,TRBV28,.,TRBJ2-7
CASSFEPQGEKLFF,TGTGCCAGCAGCTTTGAACCCCAGGGTGAAAAACTGTTTTTT,.,TRBV5-6,.,TRBJ1-4
CASSRDSGAGQETQYF,TGTGCCAGTAGTAGAGACTCAGGGGCCGGCCAAGAGACCCAGTACTTC,.,TRBV19,.,TRBJ2-5
CASSADRDRGFSPLHF,TGTGCCAGCAGTGCCGACCGGGACAGGGGGTTCTCACCCCTCCACTTT,TRBD1,TRBV25-1,.,TRBJ1-6
CASRAGQSRRISEQYF,TGTGCCAGCAGAGCCGGACAGAGCAGAAGAATCTCAGAGCAGTACTTC,.,TRBV6-6,.,TRBJ2-7
CASSLTDLASVKYNEQFF,TGTGCCAGCAGCCTCACTGATTTGGCTAGCGTAAAATACAATGAGCAGTTCTTC,.,TRBV3-1/TRBV3-2,.,TRBJ2-1
CASSPRGSNQPQHF,TGTGCCAGCAGCCCCCGGGGGAGCAATCAGCCCCAGCATTTT,.,TRBV4-2,.,TRBJ1-5
CASSPGTSFYNEQFF,TGTGCCAGCAGCCCCGGGACTAGCTTCTACAATGAGCAGTTCTTC,TRBD2,TRBV7-6,few,TRBJ2-1
CASSPRTGGTGELFF,TGTGCCAGCAGCCCCCGGACAGGGGGCACCGGGGAGCTGTTTTTT,TRBD1,TRBV11-3,once,TRBJ2-2
CASSLEGREGVDEAFF,TGTGCCAGCAGCTTAGAGGGTCGGGAGGGGGTGGATGAAGCTTTCTTT,.,TRBV11-3,.,TRBJ1-1
CASTQSRGLNQPQHF,TGTGCCAGCACCCAGAGCCGGGGTCTCAATCAGCCCCAGCATTTT,.,TRBV7-2,once,TRBJ1-5
CASSLEGGETQYF,TGTGCCAGCAGCTTGGAGGGGGGGGAGACCCAGTACTTC,.,TRBV7-2,.,TRBJ2-5